Listed below are T cell receptor beta chains from one sample, sequenced in a study of blood T cell repertoires in COVID-19. Using immunoSEQ multiplex PCR, the repertoire was profiled, and TCRdb retains in-frame clones only, with some absent. The repertoire holds some 200,000 clones, with 85% to 90% as singletons. Sequenced sample: peripheral blood. Every receptor here comes from a woman between 65 and 79 years old with acute or convalescent COVID-19. Each CDR3 is given with its conserved first and last residue. Fields, in order: CDR3 length, J gene, clone size, V gene, D gene, CDR3 DNA, CDR3 protein. D genes are given only for firm matches. Clone size is stated in some rows and not others, as once, few, many or a class when expanded.

CDR3 length: 14; J gene: TRBJ1-4; clone size: .; V gene: TRBV11-1; D gene: .; CDR3 DNA: TGTGCCAGCAGCAAGGACAGTGGGAATGAAAAACTGTTTTTT; CDR3 protein: CASSKDSGNEKLFF
CDR3 length: 14; J gene: TRBJ2-1; clone size: .; V gene: TRBV5-1; D gene: TRBD2; CDR3 DNA: TGCGCCAGCACGTCTAGCGGCCCCTACAATGAGCAGTTCTTC; CDR3 protein: CASTSSGPYNEQFF
CDR3 length: 16; J gene: TRBJ2-1; clone size: .; V gene: TRBV4-2; D gene: TRBD1; CDR3 DNA: TGTGCCAGCAGCCGGAATGTCGGGACAGGGGCCAATGAGCAGTTCTTC; CDR3 protein: CASSRNVGTGANEQFF
CDR3 length: 16; J gene: TRBJ1-4; clone size: .; V gene: TRBV7-8; D gene: TRBD1; CDR3 DNA: TGTGCCAGCAGCCCCTTCTGGACAGGTGCCAATGAAAAACTGTTTTTT; CDR3 protein: CASSPFWTGANEKLFF
CDR3 length: 14; J gene: TRBJ2-7; clone size: .; V gene: TRBV28; D gene: .; CDR3 DNA: TGTGCCAGCAGTTTGGGTCAGGGAATGGGGGAGCAGTACTTC; CDR3 protein: CASSLGQGMGEQYF
CDR3 length: 12; J gene: TRBJ2-5; clone size: few; V gene: TRBV12-3/TRBV12-4; D gene: .; CDR3 DNA: TGTGCCAGCAGTGCGACGGGAGAGACCCAGTACTTC; CDR3 protein: CASSATGETQYF
CDR3 length: 12; J gene: TRBJ2-1; clone size: .; V gene: TRBV18; D gene: TRBD2; CDR3 DNA: TGTGCCAGCTCACTCGCGGGGGATGAGCAGTTCTTC; CDR3 protein: CASSLAGDEQFF
CDR3 length: 13; J gene: TRBJ1-2; clone size: .; V gene: TRBV11-3; D gene: .; CDR3 DNA: TGTGCCAGCAGCTATGCTGGACAGTATGGCTACACCTTC; CDR3 protein: CASSYAGQYGYTF
CDR3 length: 17; J gene: TRBJ1-2; clone size: .; V gene: TRBV19; D gene: TRBD1; CDR3 DNA: TGTGCCAGTAGTATTTGGTCAGGGACAGTCCCAGATCGGGGCTACACCTTC; CDR3 protein: CASSIWSGTVPDRGYTF
CDR3 length: 13; J gene: TRBJ1-2; clone size: .; V gene: TRBV7-9; D gene: .; CDR3 DNA: TGTGCCAGCAGCGTACAGCGGAACTATGGCTACACCTTC; CDR3 protein: CASSVQRNYGYTF
CDR3 length: 19; J gene: TRBJ2-3; clone size: .; V gene: TRBV5-8; D gene: TRBD2; CDR3 DNA: TGTGCCAGCAGCTTGGCCTGGACTAGCGGGGGATCTAGCACAGATACGCAGTATTTT; CDR3 protein: CASSLAWTSGGSSTDTQYF
CDR3 length: 12; J gene: TRBJ1-4; clone size: .; V gene: TRBV15; D gene: .; CDR3 DNA: TGTGCCACCAGCAGGTCATATGAAAAACTGTTTTTT; CDR3 protein: CATSRSYEKLFF
CDR3 length: 13; J gene: TRBJ1-2; clone size: .; V gene: TRBV14; D gene: .; CDR3 DNA: TGTGCCAGCAGCCAAGTAGAGAAGTATGGCTACACCTTC; CDR3 protein: CASSQVEKYGYTF
CDR3 length: 15; J gene: TRBJ2-3; clone size: .; V gene: TRBV29-1; D gene: .; CDR3 DNA: TGCAGCGTTCCCGGACTGCCCGGGGGCACAGATACGCAGTATTTT; CDR3 protein: CSVPGLPGGTDTQYF
CDR3 length: 13; J gene: TRBJ2-5; clone size: .; V gene: TRBV7-8; D gene: TRBD2; CDR3 DNA: TGTGCCAGCAGCTTGGGACTAGGGGAGACCCAGTACTTC; CDR3 protein: CASSLGLGETQYF
CDR3 length: 17; J gene: TRBJ1-2; clone size: .; V gene: TRBV19; D gene: TRBD1; CDR3 DNA: TGTGCCAGTAGTATTGGCATAGAGACAGGGGGCGCGGCCGGCTACACCTTC; CDR3 protein: CASSIGIETGGAAGYTF
CDR3 length: 15; J gene: TRBJ1-2; clone size: .; V gene: TRBV5-1; D gene: .; CDR3 DNA: TGCGCCAGCAGCTTGGGCTTCCAGGGGTTCTCGGGCTACACCTTC; CDR3 protein: CASSLGFQGFSGYTF
CDR3 length: 13; J gene: TRBJ2-7; clone size: .; V gene: TRBV7-3; D gene: TRBD1; CDR3 DNA: TGTGCCAGCAGCGACCGGACAGGGGACGAGCAGTACTTC; CDR3 protein: CASSDRTGDEQYF
CDR3 length: 15; J gene: TRBJ2-1; clone size: .; V gene: TRBV7-2; D gene: TRBD2; CDR3 DNA: TGTGCCAGCAGCTTCGGGGCGGGAGGGGAGAATGAGCAGTTCTTC; CDR3 protein: CASSFGAGGENEQFF
CDR3 length: 14; J gene: TRBJ2-7; clone size: few; V gene: TRBV27; D gene: .; CDR3 DNA: TGTGCCACCACTTCCGGGACATCATCTTACGAGCAGTACTTC; CDR3 protein: CATTSGTSSYEQYF
CDR3 length: 15; J gene: TRBJ2-1; clone size: .; V gene: TRBV11-2; D gene: TRBD2; CDR3 DNA: TGTGCCAGCAGCTTAACTAGCGGTTTCCTCAATGAGCAGTTCTTC; CDR3 protein: CASSLTSGFLNEQFF
CDR3 length: 15; J gene: TRBJ1-4; clone size: few; V gene: TRBV5-1; D gene: .; CDR3 DNA: TGCGCCAGCAGCACCGGAGGGACGGCGAGGGAAAAACTGTTTTTT; CDR3 protein: CASSTGGTAREKLFF
CDR3 length: 15; J gene: TRBJ1-2; clone size: few; V gene: TRBV3-1/TRBV3-2; D gene: .; CDR3 DNA: TGTGCCAGCAGCCAAGGACAGTCGCCTGGGGATGGCTACACCTTC; CDR3 protein: CASSQGQSPGDGYTF
CDR3 length: 13; J gene: TRBJ2-7; clone size: .; V gene: TRBV27; D gene: TRBD2; CDR3 DNA: TGTGCCAGCAGTCCTAGACTAGCGGGCGAGCAGTACTTC; CDR3 protein: CASSPRLAGEQYF
CDR3 length: 16; J gene: TRBJ1-3; clone size: .; V gene: TRBV5-4; D gene: .; CDR3 DNA: TGTGCCAGCAGCTTGACAGGGAATAATATCGGAAACACCATATATTTT; CDR3 protein: CASSLTGNNIGNTIYF